This TCR beta chain appears in the sequencing data of a study of T cell repertoires in cytomegalovirus infection. In the case of this clonotype: Its antigen remains unknown.

The V gene end was trimmed by 0 bases and the J gene end by 3 bases; junction bases not matched to a gene: 5. The CDR3 totals 16 residues. Germline CDR1 reads MGHRA; CDR2 reads YSYEKL. Study conclusions and caveats: Cumulative frequency (of public TCR beta family members) identified carriers of CMV plus the relevant HLA.

MiXCR, run by TCRdb on the reads, gives a single entry per CDR3 protein. The sample lists about 900,000 distinct CDR3 sequences, roughly 30% occurring once. This sequence originates from a human donor in good health (CMV status not recorded). Some clones in this sample may be carry-over from other donors' samples. The sequencing here drew on cultured CD8+ T cells from PBMCs, taken from culture after CMV antigen stimulation. This chain joins TRBV4-1 and TRBJ2-1, with TRBD2 matching 7 bases. This CDR3 reads CASSQESGVNYNEQFF. Written as DNA, the CDR3 is TGCGCCAGCAGCCAAGAAAGCGGGGTTAACTACAATGAGCAGTTCTTC.